This TCR beta chain emerged from a study of control samples from healthy donors and cancer patients. Method: immunoSEQ multiplex PCR; TCRdb's copy keeps in-frame clones and lacks some. Among around 51,000 clones listed, around 80% were seen once. V shed 7 bases, J shed 1 base, and the junction held 9 bases outside the gene matches. The CDR3 is made up of 14 amino acids. Germline loops: CDR1 SQVTM, CDR2 ANQGSEA. Sequencing was done on a sample of blood. The TCR comes from a man aged 65-85 years in good health. V usage is TRBV29-1 and J usage is TRBJ2-5; 7 nucleotides agree with TRBD1. The CDR3 spells CSGRNRGPQETQYF. The CDR3, as DNA: TGCAGCGGCAGAAACAGGGGACCCCAAGAGACCCAGTACTTC.